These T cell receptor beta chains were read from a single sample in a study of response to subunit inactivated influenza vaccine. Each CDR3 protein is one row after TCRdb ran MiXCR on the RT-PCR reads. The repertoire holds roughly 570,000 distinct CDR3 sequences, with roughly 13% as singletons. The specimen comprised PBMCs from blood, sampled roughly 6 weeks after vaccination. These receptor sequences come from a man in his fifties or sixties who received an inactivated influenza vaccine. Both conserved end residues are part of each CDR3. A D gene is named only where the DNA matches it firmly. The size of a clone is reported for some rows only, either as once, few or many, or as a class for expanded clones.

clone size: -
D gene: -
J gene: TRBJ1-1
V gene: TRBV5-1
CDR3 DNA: TGCGCCAGCATGTTGGAGAGGGGGACTGAAGCTTTCTTT
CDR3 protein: CASMLERGTEAFF

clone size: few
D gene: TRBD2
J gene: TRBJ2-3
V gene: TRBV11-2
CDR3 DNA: TGTGCCAGCAGCCGCACTAGCGGGAGGGCCCCAGATACGCAGTATTTT
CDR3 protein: CASSRTSGRAPDTQYF

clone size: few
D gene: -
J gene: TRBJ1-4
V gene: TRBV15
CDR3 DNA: TGTGCCACCAGCAGAGATTGGGACGGCAATGAAAAACTGTTTTTT
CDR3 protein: CATSRDWDGNEKLFF

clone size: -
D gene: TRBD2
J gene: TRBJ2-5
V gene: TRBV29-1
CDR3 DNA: TGCAGCGTTGTACTAGCGGGATACGAGACCCAGTACTTC
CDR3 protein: CSVVLAGYETQYF

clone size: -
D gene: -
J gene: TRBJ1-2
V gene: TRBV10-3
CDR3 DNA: TGTGCCATCAGTGAGGAGGGGCTTCGGGCTTCTGGTGGCTACACCTTC
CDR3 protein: CAISEEGLRASGGYTF

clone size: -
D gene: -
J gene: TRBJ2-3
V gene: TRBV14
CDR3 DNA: TGTGCCAGCAGCCAAGCGAACCCACCCAAGTATTTT
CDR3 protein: CASSQANPPKYF

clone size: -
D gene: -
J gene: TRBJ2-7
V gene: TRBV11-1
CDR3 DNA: TGTGCCAGCAGCTCCCCCCCCGACAGGTCTCGGTTGTCCTACGAGCAGTACTTC
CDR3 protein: CASSSPPDRSRLSYEQYF

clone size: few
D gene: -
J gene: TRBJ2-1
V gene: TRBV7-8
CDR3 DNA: TGTGCCAGCAGCTCCACCTTGGGGGCGGGAGCCTACAATGAGCAGTTCTTC
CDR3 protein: CASSSTLGAGAYNEQFF

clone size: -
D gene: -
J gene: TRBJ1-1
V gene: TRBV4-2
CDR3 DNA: TGTGCCAGCAGCCAAGATGAGACCATGAACACTGAAGCTTTCTTT
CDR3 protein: CASSQDETMNTEAFF

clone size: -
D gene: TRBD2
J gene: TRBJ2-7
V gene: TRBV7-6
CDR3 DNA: TGTGCCAGCAGCTTACTAGCGGGAGGATCCTCCGCCGAGCAGTACTTC
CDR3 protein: CASSLLAGGSSAEQYF

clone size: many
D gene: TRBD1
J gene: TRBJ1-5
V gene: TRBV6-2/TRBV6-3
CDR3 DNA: TGTGCCAGCAGCGAGGTCGGGACAGCCAATCAGCCCCAGCATTTT
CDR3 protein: CASSEVGTANQPQHF

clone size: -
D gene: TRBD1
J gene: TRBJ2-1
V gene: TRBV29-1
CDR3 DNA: TGCAGCGTTCTTCCGGGACAGGGGCGGGTTTCCTACAATGAGCAGTTCTTC
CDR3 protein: CSVLPGQGRVSYNEQFF

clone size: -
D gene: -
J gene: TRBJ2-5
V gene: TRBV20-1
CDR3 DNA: TGCAGTGCTAGTGGAATGGAAGAGACCCAGTACTTC
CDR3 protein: CSASGMEETQYF

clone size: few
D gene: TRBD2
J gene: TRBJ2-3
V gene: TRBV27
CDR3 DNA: TGTGCCAGTAGCGGGAGGTACCTTAGCACAGATACGCAGTATTTT
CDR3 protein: CASSGRYLSTDTQYF

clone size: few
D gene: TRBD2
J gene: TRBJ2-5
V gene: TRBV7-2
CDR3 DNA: TGTGCCAGCAGCTTGGCTAGCGGGTATGGAGAGACCCAGTACTTC
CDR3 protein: CASSLASGYGETQYF

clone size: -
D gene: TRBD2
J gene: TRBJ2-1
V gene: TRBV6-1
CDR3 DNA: TGTGCCAGCAGAAGAGCGGGGGGTTCCCACAATGAGCAGTTCTTC
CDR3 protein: CASRRAGGSHNEQFF

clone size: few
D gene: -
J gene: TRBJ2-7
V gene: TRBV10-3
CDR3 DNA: TGTGCCATCAGTGAGTCGCAGTGGGTGGGATTCCCCTCCTACGAGCAGTACTTC
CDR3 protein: CAISESQWVGFPSYEQYF

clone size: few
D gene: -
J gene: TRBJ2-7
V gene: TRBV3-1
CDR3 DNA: TGTGCCAGCAGCCAAGGCAGGGTACACTACGAGCAGTACTTC
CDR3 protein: CASSQGRVHYEQYF

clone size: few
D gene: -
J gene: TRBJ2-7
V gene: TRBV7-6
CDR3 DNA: TGTGCCAGCAGCGCATTTTCAGGTGCCACCTACGAGCAGTACTTC
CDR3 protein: CASSAFSGATYEQYF

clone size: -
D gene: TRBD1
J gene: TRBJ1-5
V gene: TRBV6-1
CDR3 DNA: TGTGCCAGCAGTGAAGCGTCAGGGGGCAGTCGGCAGCCCCAGCATTTT
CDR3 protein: CASSEASGGSRQPQHF

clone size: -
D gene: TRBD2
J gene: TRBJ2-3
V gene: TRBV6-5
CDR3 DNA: TGTGCCAGCAGCTTAGGGACTAGCGCCCAAGATACGCAGTATTTT
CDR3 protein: CASSLGTSAQDTQYF

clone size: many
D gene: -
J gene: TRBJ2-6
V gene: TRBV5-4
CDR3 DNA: TGTGCCAGCAGATCCCCTGGGGGGGCCAACGTCCTGACTTTC
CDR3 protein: CASRSPGGANVLTF

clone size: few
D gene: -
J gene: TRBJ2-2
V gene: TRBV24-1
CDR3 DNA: TGTGCCACCAGCGACGAGTACTTGAACACCGGGGAGCTGTTTTTT
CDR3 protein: CATSDEYLNTGELFF

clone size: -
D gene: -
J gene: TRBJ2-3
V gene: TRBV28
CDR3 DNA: TGTGCCAGCAGTCGAGCGGAATTCACAGATACGCAGTATTTT
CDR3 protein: CASSRAEFTDTQYF

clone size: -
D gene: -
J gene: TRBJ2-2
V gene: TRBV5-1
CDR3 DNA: TGCGCCAGCAGCTTAAGGGTTAGCACCGGGGAGCTGTTTTTT
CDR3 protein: CASSLRVSTGELFF

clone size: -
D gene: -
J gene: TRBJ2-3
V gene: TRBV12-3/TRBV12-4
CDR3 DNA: TGTGCCAGCAGTGCGGCCCCCGGGGGCACAGATACGCAGTATTTT
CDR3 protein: CASSAAPGGTDTQYF

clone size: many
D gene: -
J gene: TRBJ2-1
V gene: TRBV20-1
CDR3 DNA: TGCAGCCCGGGGGCAGGCTACCGCGGTGAGCAGTTCTTC
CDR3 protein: CSPGAGYRGEQFF

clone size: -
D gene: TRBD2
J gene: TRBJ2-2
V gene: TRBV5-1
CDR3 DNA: TGCGCCAGCAGCCTTAGCGGGAGGGCGAACACCGGGGAGCTGTTTTTT
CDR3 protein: CASSLSGRANTGELFF

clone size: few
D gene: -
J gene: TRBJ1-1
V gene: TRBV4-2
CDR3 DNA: TGTGCCAGCAGCCTCCAAGGCAGTCTGTTGAACACTGAAGCTTTCTTT
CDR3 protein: CASSLQGSLLNTEAFF

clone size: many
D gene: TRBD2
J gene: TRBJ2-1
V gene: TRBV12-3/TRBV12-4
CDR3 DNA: TGTGCCAGCAGTTCGGGACTAGCGGGAGGCTATGAGCAGTTCTTC
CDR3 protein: CASSSGLAGGYEQFF

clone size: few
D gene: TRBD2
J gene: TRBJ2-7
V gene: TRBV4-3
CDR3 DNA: TGCGCCAGCAGCCAAGAGGCCGGGACTAGCTTTTCTTACGAGCAGTACTTC
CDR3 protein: CASSQEAGTSFSYEQYF

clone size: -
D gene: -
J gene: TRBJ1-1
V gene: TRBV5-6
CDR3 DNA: TGTGCCAGCAGCTGGCCCTCGGGTGCCGGTGAAGCTTTCTTT
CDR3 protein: CASSWPSGAGEAFF

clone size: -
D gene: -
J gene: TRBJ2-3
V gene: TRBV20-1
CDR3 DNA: TGCAGTGCTAGAGATTTGTCGGGGAGCGACTATACGCAGTATTTT
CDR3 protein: CSARDLSGSDYTQYF

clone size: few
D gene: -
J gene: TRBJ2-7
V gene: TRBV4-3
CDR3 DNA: TGCGCCAGCAGCCAAGGGAGGGCAGGAGGGCAGTACTTC
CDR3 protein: CASSQGRAGGQYF

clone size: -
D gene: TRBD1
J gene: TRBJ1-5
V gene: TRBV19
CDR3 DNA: TGTGCCAGTATCGCGGACAGGATGAGCAATCAGCCCCAGCATTTT
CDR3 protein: CASIADRMSNQPQHF

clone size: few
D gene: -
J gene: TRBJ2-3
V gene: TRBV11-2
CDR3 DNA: TGTGCCAGCAGCTTAGTTGGCAGCCCTCCTACAGATACGCAGTATTTT
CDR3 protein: CASSLVGSPPTDTQYF

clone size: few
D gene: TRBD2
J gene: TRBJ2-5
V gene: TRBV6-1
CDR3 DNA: TGTGCCAGCAGTGAATTCGGGGGGTACCAAGAGACCCAGTACTTC
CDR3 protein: CASSEFGGYQETQYF

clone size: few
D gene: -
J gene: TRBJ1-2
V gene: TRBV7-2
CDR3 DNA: TGTGCCAGCAGCTCTCCAGGGCTGAATCACTATGGCTACACCTTC
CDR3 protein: CASSSPGLNHYGYTF

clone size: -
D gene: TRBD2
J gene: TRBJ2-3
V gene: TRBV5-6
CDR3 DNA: TGTGCCAGCAGCTTTGATCTAACTAGCGGGTATACAGAGACGCAGTATTTT
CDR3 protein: CASSFDLTSGYTETQYF

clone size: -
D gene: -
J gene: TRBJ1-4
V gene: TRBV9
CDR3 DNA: TGTGCCAGCAGCAAAGGGGGGGCCAATGAAAAACTGTTTTTT
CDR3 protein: CASSKGGANEKLFF

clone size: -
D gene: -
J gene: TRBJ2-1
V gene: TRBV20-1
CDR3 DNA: TGCAGTGCTAGACATATCTCCTACAATGAGCAGTTCTTC
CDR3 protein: CSARHISYNEQFF

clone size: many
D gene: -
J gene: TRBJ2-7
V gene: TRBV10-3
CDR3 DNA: TGTGCCATCAGTAAGAGGACCCTCGAAGGTGTCAACGAGCAGTACTTC
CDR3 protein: CAISKRTLEGVNEQYF

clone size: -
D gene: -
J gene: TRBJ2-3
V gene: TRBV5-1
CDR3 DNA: TGCGCCAGCAGCTTGGTATATCCTTCGACAGATACGCAGTATTTT
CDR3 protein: CASSLVYPSTDTQYF

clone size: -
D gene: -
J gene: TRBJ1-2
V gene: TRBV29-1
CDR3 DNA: TGCAGCGTTGTAGGGGCTTGGGGCTACACCTTC
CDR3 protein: CSVVGAWGYTF

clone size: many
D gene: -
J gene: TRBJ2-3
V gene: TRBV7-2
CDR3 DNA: TGTGCCAGCAGCCCCGGCGAGGGAATGGGTACGCAGTATTTT
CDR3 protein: CASSPGEGMGTQYF

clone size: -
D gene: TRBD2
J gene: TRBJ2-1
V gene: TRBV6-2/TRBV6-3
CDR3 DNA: TGTGCCAGCACTAACTCCCGGGAGGAACTCTACAATGAGCAGTTCTTC
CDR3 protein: CASTNSREELYNEQFF

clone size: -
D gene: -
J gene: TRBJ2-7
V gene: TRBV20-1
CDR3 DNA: TGCAGTGCTAGATCAAGACAGGTTACCTACGAGCAGTACTTC
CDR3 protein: CSARSRQVTYEQYF

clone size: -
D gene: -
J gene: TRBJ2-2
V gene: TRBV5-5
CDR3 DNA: TGTGCCAGCAGCTTGGCCCAGGGGAGATCGGGGAGAGAGCTGTTTTTT
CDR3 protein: CASSLAQGRSGRELFF

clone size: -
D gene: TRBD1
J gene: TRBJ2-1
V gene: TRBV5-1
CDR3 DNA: TGCGCCAGCAGCTTGAGAGGGACAGGGTTCCATGAGCAGTTCTTC
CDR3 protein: CASSLRGTGFHEQFF

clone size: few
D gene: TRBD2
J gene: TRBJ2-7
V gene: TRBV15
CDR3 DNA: TGTGCCACCAGCAGAGATCCCGGGGGACTAGCGTCATACGAGCAGTACTTC
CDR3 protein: CATSRDPGGLASYEQYF

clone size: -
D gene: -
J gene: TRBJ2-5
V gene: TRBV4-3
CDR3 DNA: TGCGCCAGCAGCCAATCTTGGGGGAGCCTACAAGAGACCCAGTACTTC
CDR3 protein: CASSQSWGSLQETQYF

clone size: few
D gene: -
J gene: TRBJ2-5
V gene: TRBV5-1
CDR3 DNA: TGCGCCAGCAGCCGTGGACAGGGAGGGTACCAAGAGACCCAGTACTTC
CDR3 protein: CASSRGQGGYQETQYF

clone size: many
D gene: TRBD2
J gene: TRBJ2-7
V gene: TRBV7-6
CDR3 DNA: TGTGCCAGCAGCCCAAGATGGACTAGCGGTTCAGACTACGAGCAGTACTTC
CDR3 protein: CASSPRWTSGSDYEQYF

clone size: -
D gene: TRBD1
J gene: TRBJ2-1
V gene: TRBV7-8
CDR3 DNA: TGTGCCAGCACCCCCGGCCGGACAGGGGGCTACAATGAGCAGTTCTTC
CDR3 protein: CASTPGRTGGYNEQFF

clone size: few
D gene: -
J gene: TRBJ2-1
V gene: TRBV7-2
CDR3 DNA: TGTGCCAGCACCCCCAATGCGGCTAGGATTGAGCAGTTCTTC
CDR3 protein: CASTPNAARIEQFF